The rows below give T cell receptor beta chains drawn from one sample of a study of T cells in Graves' hyperthyroidism and ophthalmopathy. Each CDR3 protein gets one entry after TCRdb re-called the multiplex PCR reads with MiXCR. The table lists under 700,000 distinct CDR3 sequences, approximately 15% of them singletons. Sequenced material: blood. These TCRs come from a young woman with Graves' hyperthyroidism. CDR3s include the opening cysteine and the closing phenylalanine or tryptophan. Fields, in order: CDR3 protein, J gene, V gene.

CASRTYQPWASYSNQPQHF | TRBJ1-5 | TRBV28
CASSSRGGLGEQYF | TRBJ2-7 | TRBV7-9
CAISELPSTGLNTEAFF | TRBJ1-1 | TRBV10-3
CASRPTASSYNSPLHF | TRBJ1-6 | TRBV27
CASSREQGLSSGANVLTF | TRBJ2-6 | TRBV28
CASSEAGRGQFF | TRBJ2-1 | TRBV2
CASSLEASGRAADTQYF | TRBJ2-3 | TRBV5-1
CASSLNWDNEQFF | TRBJ2-1 | TRBV28
CSVDLAQETQYF | TRBJ2-5 | TRBV29-1
CASGPTGGDTEAFF | TRBJ1-1 | TRBV2
CASTEISSYNSPLHF | TRBJ1-6 | TRBV2
CASSDSSNNEQFF | TRBJ2-1 | TRBV6-6